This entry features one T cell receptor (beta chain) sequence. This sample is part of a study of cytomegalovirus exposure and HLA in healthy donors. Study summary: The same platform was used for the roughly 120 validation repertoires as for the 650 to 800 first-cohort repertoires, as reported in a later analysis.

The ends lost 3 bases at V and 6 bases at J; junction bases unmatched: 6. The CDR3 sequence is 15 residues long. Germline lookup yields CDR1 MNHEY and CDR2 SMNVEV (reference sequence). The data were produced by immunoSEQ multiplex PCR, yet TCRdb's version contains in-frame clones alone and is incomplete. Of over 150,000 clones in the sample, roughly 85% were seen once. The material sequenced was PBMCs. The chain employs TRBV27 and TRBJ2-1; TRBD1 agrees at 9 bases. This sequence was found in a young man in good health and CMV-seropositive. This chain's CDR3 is CASSFDRGVGNEQFF. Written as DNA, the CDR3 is TGTGCCAGCAGTTTCGACAGGGGGGTCGGCAATGAGCAGTTCTTC.